This TCR beta chain is drawn from a study of T-cell reconstitution after alpha-beta-depleted transplantation in children. The TCRbeta library incorporated unique molecular identifiers. TCRdb re-analysed the PCR reads in MiXCR, keeping a single row per CDR3 protein. The table shows nearly 200,000 distinct CDR3 sequences, with about 6% occurring only once. The CDR3 is 13 amino acids. V lost 7 bases and J 12 bases, leaving 19 bases between the germline ends. From germline, CDR1 is MNHNS and CDR2 SASEGT. This clonotype was counted a few times. Specimen: PBMCs, collected before TCRalphabeta/CD19-depleted stem cell transplant. The chain is built from TRBV6-1 and TRBJ2-1; D assignment may be TRBD1 or TRBD2 (6 bases each). The clonotype originates from a girl under three years old with combined immunodeficiency, due to receive a stem cell transplant. Here the CDR3 DNA reads TGTGCCAGCATGAGTGGGGGGCCGAGGGGGCAGTTCTTC. Its protein product is CASMSGGPRGQFF.